Listed here is a single T cell receptor beta chain. Its antigen is not known. The data were produced by immunoSEQ multiplex PCR, yet TCRdb's version contains in-frame clones alone and is incomplete. Among about 26,000 clones listed, 88% were seen once. The data belong to a study of OX40 agonist ivuxolimab in advanced cancers. On the study more broadly: At about 82% male, the cohort had a mean age of approximately 60 years, ranging from about 23 to 79. Whole-study findings and limits: Certain nonresponding patients likewise had low normalized T-cell clonal expansion. More expanded clones were seen, on average, in CD8+ T cells than in CD4+.

Blood sampling took place at baseline, cycle 4 day 1, and cycle 7 day 1. Sequencing was performed on CD4+ or CD8+ T cells sorted from blood, taken in a trial of the OX40 agonist ivuxolimab. The receptor was derived from an adult with an advanced solid tumor such as melanoma, head and neck, liver or kidney cancer.

The chain's CDR3 is CASTRGGNTEAFF. The CDR3 DNA follows: TGTGCCAGCACTCGGGGTGGGAACACTGAAGCTTTCTTT. The V and J genes are TRBV27 and TRBJ1-1; no clear D. The CDR3 consists of 13 residues. CDR1 and CDR2 (germline): MNHEY, SMNVEV (reference sequence). The V end lost 7 bases, the J end lost 1 base, and 10 bases lay between the germline ends.